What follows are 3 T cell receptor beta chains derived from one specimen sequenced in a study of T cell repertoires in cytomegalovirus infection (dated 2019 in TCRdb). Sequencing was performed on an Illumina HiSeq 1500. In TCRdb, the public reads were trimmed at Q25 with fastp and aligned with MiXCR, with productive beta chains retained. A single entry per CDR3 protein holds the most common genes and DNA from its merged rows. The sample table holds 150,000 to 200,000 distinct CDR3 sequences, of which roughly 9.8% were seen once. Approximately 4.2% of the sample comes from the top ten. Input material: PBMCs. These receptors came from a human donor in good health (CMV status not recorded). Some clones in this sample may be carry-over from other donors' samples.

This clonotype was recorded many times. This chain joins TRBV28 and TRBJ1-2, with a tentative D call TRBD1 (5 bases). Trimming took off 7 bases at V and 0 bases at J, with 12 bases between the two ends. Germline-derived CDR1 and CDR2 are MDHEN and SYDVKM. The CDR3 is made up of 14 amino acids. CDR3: CASTGTLANYGYTF. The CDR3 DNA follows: TGTGCCAGCACAGGGACGCTAGCTAACTATGGCTACACCTTC.

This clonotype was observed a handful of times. CDR3 DNA sequence: TGTGCCAGCAGGTTCCCTAGGACAGGGAGACACACCGGGGAGCTGTTTTTT. Protein: CASRFPRTGRHTGELFF. This sequence joins TRBV28 and TRBJ2-2; 8 bases fit TRBD1. Germline CDR1 and CDR2: MDHEN and SYDVKM. The V gene end was trimmed by 6 bases and the J gene end by 3 bases; junction bases not matched to a gene: 12. The CDR3 is made up of 17 amino acids. The full variable domain, completed using reference TRBV28 and TRBJ2-2, is DVKVTQSSRYLVKRTGEKVFLECVQDMDHENMFWYRQDPGLGLRLIYFSYDVKMKEKGDIPEGYSVSREKKERFSLILESASTNQTSMYLCASRFPRTGRHTGELFFGEGSRLTVL.

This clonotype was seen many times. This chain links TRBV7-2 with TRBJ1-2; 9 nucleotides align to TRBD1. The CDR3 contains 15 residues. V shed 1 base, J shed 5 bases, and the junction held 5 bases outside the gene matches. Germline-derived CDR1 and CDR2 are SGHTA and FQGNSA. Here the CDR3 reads CASSLVGQGMYGYTF. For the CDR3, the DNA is TGTGCCAGCAGCTTAGTGGGACAGGGCATGTATGGCTACACCTTC.